A selection of T cell receptor beta chains follows, all from one sample in a study of cytotoxic CD8 clonotypes in ibrutinib-treated CLL. Data came from immunoSEQ multiplex PCR; TCRdb stores just in-frame clones and leaves some out. Of about 60,000 clones listed, 50% to 65% are singletons. The specimen was PBMCs, collected at disease progression, from a patient treated with ibrutinib. These receptors came from a human donor with chronic lymphocytic leukemia. Both conserved end residues are part of each CDR3. D genes are given only for firm matches. Where a row states a size, it is once, few, many or the class of an expanded clone; other rows omit it.

TRBD1 TRBJ2-5 TRBV19 few TGTGCCAGTAGTAAGGGGGCTGCAGGCCAAGAGACCCAGTACTTC CASSKGAAGQETQYF
TRBD2 TRBJ2-2 TRBV4-3 few TGCGCCAGCAGCCACGCACAACTAGCGGGTGTCACCGGGGAGCTGTTTTTT CASSHAQLAGVTGELFF
TRBD1 TRBJ2-7 TRBV4-1 . TGCGCCAGCAGCCAAGAAGGGACAGGGCCCTACGAGCAGTACTTC CASSQEGTGPYEQYF
TRBD1 TRBJ1-5 TRBV18 few TGTGCCAGCTCACCCGGGACAGGGGATAGCAATCAGCCCCAGCATTTT CASSPGTGDSNQPQHF
. TRBJ2-5 TRBV2 . TGTGCCAGCAGTCCGGGGGGCCAAGAGGCCCAGTACTTC CASSPGGQEAQYF
. TRBJ1-2 TRBV28 . TGTGCCAGCAGTTTGGACCGTGAGGTAAACTATGGCTACACCTTC CASSLDREVNYGYTF
. TRBJ1-3 TRBV29-1 . TGCAGCGCCGGCCGGGGAACTGGAAACACCATATATTTT CSAGRGTGNTIYF
. TRBJ1-3 TRBV7-8 few TGTGCCAGCAGCACAACAGGTTACGGAAACACCATATATTTT CASSTTGYGNTIYF
. TRBJ2-1 TRBV25-1 . TGTGCCAGCAGTGAAGTTGGGGATGAGCAGTTCTTC CASSEVGDEQFF
. TRBJ2-1 TRBV9 . TGTGCCAGCAGCGTAGGACCGGCCAACACCCAAGCCCTCTTC CASSVGPANTQALF
TRBD1 TRBJ1-2 TRBV7-6 . TGTGCCAGCAGCCCAACCGGGACAGGAGGGTATTATGGCTACACCTTC CASSPTGTGGYYGYTF
. TRBJ1-1 TRBV5-1 once TGCGCCAGCGGGAGACTCGGGGTTGCCAACACTGAAGCTTTCTTT CASGRLGVANTEAFF
. TRBJ2-7 TRBV28 . TGTGCCAGCAGTTTTCAAGACTACGAGCAGTACTTC CASSFQDYEQYF
. TRBJ2-3 TRBV4-2 . TGTGCCAGCAGCCAAGATTATAGCACAGATACGCAGTATTTT CASSQDYSTDTQYF
TRBD1 TRBJ1-2 TRBV27 few TGTGCCAGCAGTTTATCGAGACAGGGCGGGGTATATGGCTACACCTTC CASSLSRQGGVYGYTF
TRBD1 TRBJ2-5 TRBV9 . TGTGCCAGCAGCTCGACAGGGTTCGAGACCCAGTACTTC CASSSTGFETQYF
. TRBJ2-7 TRBV18 . TGTGCCAGCTCACCACTCCCCGGCGGACACTACGAGCAGTACTTC CASSPLPGGHYEQYF
TRBD1 TRBJ1-2 TRBV6-5 few TGTGCCAGCAGGACCGGACAGGGAAACTATGGCTACACCTTC CASRTGQGNYGYTF
. TRBJ2-3 TRBV7-3 . TGTGCCAGCAGCCGGGGAAGCACAGATACGCAGTATTTT CASSRGSTDTQYF
. TRBJ1-3 TRBV7-9 . TGTGCCAGCAGCTTAGAAGGGATCTCTGGAAACACCATATATTTT CASSLEGISGNTIYF
. TRBJ2-7 TRBV13 . TGTGCCAGCAGCCTCACCTACGAGCAGTACTTC CASSLTYEQYF
. TRBJ2-7 TRBV6-5 . TGTGCCAGCAGTTACGGGACTGCGGACGGGCAGTACTTC CASSYGTADGQYF
. TRBJ1-6 TRBV14 . TGTGCCAGCAGTTCCAGTGGGTTAAGAAAAAGCTCCTATAATTCACCCCTCCACTTT CASSSSGLRKSSYNSPLHF